The following is a T cell receptor (beta chain) sequence with its context. Its antigen remains unidentified. This record belongs to a study of CD8+CD57+ T cells in acquired aplastic anemia. In the study overall: When averaged, DNA from sorted CD4+ and CD8+ cells came to approximately 3.2 ug.

Regarding the study as a whole: Controls and patients did not differ significantly in CD8+ Simpson's diversity.

The CDR3 is made up of 14 amino acids. Germline V gene sequence: CDR1 SQVTM, CDR2 ANQGSEA. V was cut by 4 bases and J by 0 bases, with 12 bases left in between. TCR beta VDJ and CDR3 profiles were obtained from a genomic DNA template. TCRdb passed the reads through MiXCR, listing each CDR3 protein once. The data contain 150,000 or so distinct CDR3 sequences, under 55% of them singletons. Individuals selected for sequencing had exhibited CD8+CD57+ cell expansion on flow cytometry. The clonotype was recovered from a human donor with aplastic anemia. The sequencing sample was made of sorted CD4+, CD8+, or CD8+CD57+ T cells (not recorded which) from PBMCs. V is TRBV29-1 and J is TRBJ1-2; TRBD1 might be the D (5 bases). The CDR3 here is CSVAKDTTNYGYTF. In DNA form, the CDR3 reads TGCAGCGTTGCTAAGGACACCACTAACTATGGCTACACCTTC.